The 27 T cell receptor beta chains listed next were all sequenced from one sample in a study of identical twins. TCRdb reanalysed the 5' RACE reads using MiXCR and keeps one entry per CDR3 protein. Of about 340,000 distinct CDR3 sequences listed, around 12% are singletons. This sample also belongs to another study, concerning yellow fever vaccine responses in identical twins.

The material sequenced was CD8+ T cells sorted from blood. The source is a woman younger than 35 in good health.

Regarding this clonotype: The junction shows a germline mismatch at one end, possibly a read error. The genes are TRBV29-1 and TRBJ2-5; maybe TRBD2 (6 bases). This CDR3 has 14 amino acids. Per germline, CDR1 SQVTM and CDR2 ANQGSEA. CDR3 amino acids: CRVGRRGDQETQYF. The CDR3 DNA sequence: TGCAGAGTTGGTCGGCGGGGTGACCAAGAGACCCAGTACTTC.

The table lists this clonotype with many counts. CDR3 nucleotide sequence: TGCAGCGTTGATGCGTTCAGGACTAGCACAGATACGCAGTATTTT. Protein: CSVDAFRTSTDTQYF. V gene TRBV29-1 combines with J gene TRBJ2-3, with D maybe TRBD2 (5 bases). Germline V gives CDR1 SQVTM, CDR2 ANQGSEA. The CDR3 is made up of 15 amino acids. V dropped 3 bases and J dropped 0 bases, with 13 bases sitting between them.

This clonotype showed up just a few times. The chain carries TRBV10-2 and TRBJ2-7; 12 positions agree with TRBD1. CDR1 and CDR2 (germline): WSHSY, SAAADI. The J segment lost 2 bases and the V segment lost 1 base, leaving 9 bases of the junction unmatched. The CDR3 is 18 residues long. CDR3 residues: CASSEWGQGAKVTYEQYV. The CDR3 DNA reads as TGCGCCAGCAGTGAGTGGGGACAGGGGGCAAAAGTTACCTACGAGCAGTACGTC.

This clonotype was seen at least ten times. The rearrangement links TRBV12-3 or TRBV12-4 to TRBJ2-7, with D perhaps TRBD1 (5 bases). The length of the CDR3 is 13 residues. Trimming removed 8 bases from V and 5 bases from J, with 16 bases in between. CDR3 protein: CASSRGRVDEQYF. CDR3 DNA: TGTGCCAGCTCCCGAGGCAGGGTCGACGAGCAGTACTTC.

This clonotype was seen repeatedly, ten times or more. The DNA for the CDR3 is TGCAGCGTTGAACTAGCTCAAACCCCTTCCTACGAGCAGTACTTC. It yields the protein CSVELAQTPSYEQYF. The chain is built from TRBV29-1 and TRBJ2-7; D possibly corresponds to TRBD2 (5 bases). V gave up 2 bases and J gave up 1 base, with 15 bases separating them. Germline CDR1 SQVTM, CDR2 ANQGSEA. CDR3 size: 15 residues.

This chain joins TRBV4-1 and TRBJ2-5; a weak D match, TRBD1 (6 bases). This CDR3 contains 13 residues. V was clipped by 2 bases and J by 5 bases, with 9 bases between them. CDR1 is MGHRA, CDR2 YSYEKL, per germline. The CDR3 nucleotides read TGCGCCAGCAGCCAAAACAGGGTTGAGACCCAGTACTTC. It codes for CASSQNRVETQYF.

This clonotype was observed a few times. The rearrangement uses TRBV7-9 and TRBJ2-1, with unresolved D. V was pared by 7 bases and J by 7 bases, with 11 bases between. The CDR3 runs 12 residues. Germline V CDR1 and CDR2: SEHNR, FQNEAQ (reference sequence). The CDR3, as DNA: TGTGCCAGCACCTCCCGAGAAAATGAGCAGTTCTTC. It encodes CASTSRENEQFF.

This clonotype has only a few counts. CDR3 protein: CASSLWLADDSGANVLTF. CDR3 in DNA: TGTGCCAGCAGCTTATGGCTCGCGGATGACTCTGGGGCCAACGTCCTGACTTTC. The chain uses TRBV11-1 and TRBJ2-6; D gene ambiguous. Per the germline V gene, CDR1 is SGHAT and CDR2 is FQDESV (reference sequence). The CDR3 runs 18 residues. V dropped 2 bases and J dropped 0 bases, with 14 bases sitting between them.

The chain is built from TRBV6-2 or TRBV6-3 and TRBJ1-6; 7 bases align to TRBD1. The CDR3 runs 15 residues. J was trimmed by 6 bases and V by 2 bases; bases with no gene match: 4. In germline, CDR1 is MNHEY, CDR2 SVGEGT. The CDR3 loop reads CASSYGRDSNSPLHF. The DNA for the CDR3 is TGTGCCAGCAGTTACGGACGGGACAGTAATTCACCCCTCCACTTT.

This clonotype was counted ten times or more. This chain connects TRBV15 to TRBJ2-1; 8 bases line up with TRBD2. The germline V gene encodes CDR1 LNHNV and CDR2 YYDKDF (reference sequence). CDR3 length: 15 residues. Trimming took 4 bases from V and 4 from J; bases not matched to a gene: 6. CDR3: CATSTRAGEYNEQFF. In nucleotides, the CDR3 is TGTGCCACCAGCACCCGAGCGGGGGAGTACAATGAGCAGTTCTTC.

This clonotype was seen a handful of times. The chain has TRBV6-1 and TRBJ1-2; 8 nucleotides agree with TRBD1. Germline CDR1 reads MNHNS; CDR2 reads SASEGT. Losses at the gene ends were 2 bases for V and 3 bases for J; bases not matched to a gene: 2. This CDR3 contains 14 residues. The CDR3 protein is CASSERTGYYGYTF. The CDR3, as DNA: TGTGCCAGCAGTGAAAGGACAGGGTACTATGGCTACACCTTC.

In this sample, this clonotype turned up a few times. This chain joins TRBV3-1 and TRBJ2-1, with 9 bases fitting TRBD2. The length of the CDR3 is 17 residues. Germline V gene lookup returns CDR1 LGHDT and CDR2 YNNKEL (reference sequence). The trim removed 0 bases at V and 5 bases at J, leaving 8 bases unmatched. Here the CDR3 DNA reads TGTGCCAGCAGCCAAGATCTTGGGACTAGCAGAAACAATGAGCAGTTCTTC. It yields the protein CASSQDLGTSRNNEQFF.

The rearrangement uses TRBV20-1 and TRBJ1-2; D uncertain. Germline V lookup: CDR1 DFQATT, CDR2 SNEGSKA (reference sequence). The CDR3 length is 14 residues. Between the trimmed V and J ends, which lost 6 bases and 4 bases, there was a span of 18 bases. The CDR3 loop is CSAPRHAGSYGYTF. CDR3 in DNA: TGCAGTGCCCCCAGACACGCAGGCTCCTATGGCTACACCTTC.

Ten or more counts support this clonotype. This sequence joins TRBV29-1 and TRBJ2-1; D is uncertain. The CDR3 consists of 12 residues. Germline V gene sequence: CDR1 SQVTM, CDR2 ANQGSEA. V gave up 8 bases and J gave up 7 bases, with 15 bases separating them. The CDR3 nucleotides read TGCAGCCCAAAGGACGAGATGAATGAGCAGTTCTTC. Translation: CSPKDEMNEQFF.

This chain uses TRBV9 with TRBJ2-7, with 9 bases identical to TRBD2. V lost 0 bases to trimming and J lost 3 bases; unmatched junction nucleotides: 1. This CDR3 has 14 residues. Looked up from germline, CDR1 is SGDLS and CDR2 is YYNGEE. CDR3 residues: CASSVEAGGYEQYF. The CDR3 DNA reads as TGTGCCAGCAGCGTAGAAGCGGGAGGCTACGAGCAGTACTTC. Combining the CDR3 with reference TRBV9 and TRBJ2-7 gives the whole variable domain DSGVTQTPKHLITATGQRVTLRCSPRSGDLSVYWYQQSLDQGLQFLIQYYNGEERAKGNILERFSAQQFPDLHSELNLSSLELGDSALYFCASSVEAGGYEQYFGPGTRLTVT.

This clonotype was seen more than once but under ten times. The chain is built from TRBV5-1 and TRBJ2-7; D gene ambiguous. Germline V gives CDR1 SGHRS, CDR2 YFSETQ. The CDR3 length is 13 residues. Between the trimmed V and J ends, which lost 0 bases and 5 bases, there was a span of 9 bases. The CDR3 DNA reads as TGCGCCAGCAGCTTGGCCGGTAGTCACGAGCAGTACGTC. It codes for CASSLAGSHEQYV.

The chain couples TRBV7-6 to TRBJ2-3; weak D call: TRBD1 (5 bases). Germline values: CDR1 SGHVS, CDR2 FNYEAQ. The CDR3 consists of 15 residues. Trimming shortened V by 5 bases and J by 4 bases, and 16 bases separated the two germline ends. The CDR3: CASSVEGVGPDTQYF. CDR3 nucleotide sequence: TGTGCCAGCAGCGTAGAAGGGGTGGGTCCAGATACGCAGTATTTT.

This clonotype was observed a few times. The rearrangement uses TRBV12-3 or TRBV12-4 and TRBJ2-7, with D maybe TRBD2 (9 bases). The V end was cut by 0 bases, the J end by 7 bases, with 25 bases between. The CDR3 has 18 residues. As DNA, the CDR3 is TGTGCCAGCAGTTTAGCCCTCAGGGGGCTTGGCGGGAGGGGAGAGCAGTACTTC. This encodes CASSLALRGLGGRGEQYF.

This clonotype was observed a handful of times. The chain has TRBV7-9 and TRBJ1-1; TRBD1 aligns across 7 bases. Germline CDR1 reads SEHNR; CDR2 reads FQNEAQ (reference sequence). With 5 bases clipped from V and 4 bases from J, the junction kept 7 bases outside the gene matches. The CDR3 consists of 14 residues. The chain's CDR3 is CASSPTGVGTEAFF. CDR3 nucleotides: TGTGCCAGCAGCCCAACAGGGGTTGGCACTGAAGCTTTCTTT.

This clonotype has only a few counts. CDR3 in DNA: TGTGCCAGCAGCCGGCCCCCGGGGGGCGGGGGGGCCCTCGACACCGGGGAGCTGTTTTTT. Its protein is CASSRPPGGGGALDTGELFF. The V and J genes are TRBV3-1 and TRBJ2-2, with TRBD2 matching 9 bases. Germline V gives CDR1 LGHDT, CDR2 YNNKEL (reference sequence). The CDR3 totals 20 residues. V was pared by 4 bases and J by 3 bases, with 18 bases of the junction left unmatched.

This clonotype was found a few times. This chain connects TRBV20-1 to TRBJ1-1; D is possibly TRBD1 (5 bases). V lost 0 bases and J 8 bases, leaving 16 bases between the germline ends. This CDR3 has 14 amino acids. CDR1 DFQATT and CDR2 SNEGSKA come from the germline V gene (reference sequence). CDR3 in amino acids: CSARDGGLTTEAFF. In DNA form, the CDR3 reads TGCAGTGCTAGAGATGGGGGACTTACTACGGAAGCTTTCTTT.

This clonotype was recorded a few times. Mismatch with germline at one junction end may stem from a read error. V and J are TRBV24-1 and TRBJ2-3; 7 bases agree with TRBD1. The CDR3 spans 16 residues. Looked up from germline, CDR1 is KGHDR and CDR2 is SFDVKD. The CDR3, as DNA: TGTGCCACCAGTGACCCCGGACAGGAAACCACAAATACGCAGTATTTT. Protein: CATSDPGQETTNTQYF.

CDR3 coding DNA: TGTGCCACCACAGGGACTAGACAACACAATGAGCAGTTCTTC. Translating it yields CATTGTRQHNEQFF. The rearrangement links TRBV19 to TRBJ2-1; 8 nucleotides match TRBD2. The germline V gene has CDR1 LNHDA and CDR2 SQIVND (reference sequence). The junction had 10 bases not matched to a gene; V was cut back by 10 bases and J by 5 bases. CDR3 length: 14 residues. Looking up the rest from reference TRBV19 and TRBJ2-1 gives the full variable domain: DGGITQSPKYLFRKEGQNVTLSCEQNLNHDAMYWYRQDPGQGLRLIYYSQIVNDFQKGDIAEGYSVSREKKESFPLTVTSAQKNPTAFYLCATTGTRQHNEQFFGPGTRLTVL.

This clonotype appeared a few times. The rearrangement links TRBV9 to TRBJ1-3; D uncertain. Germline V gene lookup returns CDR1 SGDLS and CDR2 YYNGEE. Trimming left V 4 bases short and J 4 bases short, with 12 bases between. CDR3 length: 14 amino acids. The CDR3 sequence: CASSSVAGGNTIYF. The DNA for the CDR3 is TGTGCCAGCAGCTCGGTGGCGGGAGGAAACACCATATATTTT.

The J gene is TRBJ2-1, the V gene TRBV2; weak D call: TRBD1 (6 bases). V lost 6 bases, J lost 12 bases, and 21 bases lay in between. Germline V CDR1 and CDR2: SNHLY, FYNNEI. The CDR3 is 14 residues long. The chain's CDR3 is CASRAGPPKGVQFF. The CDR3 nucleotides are TGTGCCAGCAGAGCCGGACCACCGAAGGGGGTGCAGTTCTTC.

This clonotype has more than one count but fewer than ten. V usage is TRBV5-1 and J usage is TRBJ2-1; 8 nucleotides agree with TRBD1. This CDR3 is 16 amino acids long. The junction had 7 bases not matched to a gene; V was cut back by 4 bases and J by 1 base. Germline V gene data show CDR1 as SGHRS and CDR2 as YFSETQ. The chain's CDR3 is CASSRQGAGSYNEQFF. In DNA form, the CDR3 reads TGCGCCAGCAGCCGGCAGGGGGCCGGGTCCTACAATGAGCAGTTCTTC.

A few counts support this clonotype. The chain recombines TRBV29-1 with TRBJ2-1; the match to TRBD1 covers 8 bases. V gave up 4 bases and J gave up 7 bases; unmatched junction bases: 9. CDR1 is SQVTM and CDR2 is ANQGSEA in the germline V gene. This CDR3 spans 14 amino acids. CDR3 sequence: CSVVPGQAGNEQFF. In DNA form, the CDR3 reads TGCAGCGTTGTCCCGGGACAGGCAGGGAATGAGCAGTTCTTC.